This TCR beta chain appears in the sequencing data of a study of cytomegalovirus exposure and HLA in healthy donors. TCRdb's copy holds only in-frame clones and misses some; the assay was immunoSEQ multiplex PCR. Of roughly 260,000 clones in the sample, around nine tenths were seen once. This CDR3 has 12 amino acids. From germline, CDR1 is KGHSH and CDR2 LQKENI. The ends were cut back, 6 bases at V and 2 bases at J, with 8 bases in the middle. The source material was PBMCs. The clonotype was recovered from a man younger than 35 in good health and CMV-seronegative. The chain has TRBV18 and TRBJ2-7; D might be TRBD2 (5 bases). CDR3 DNA: TGTGCCAGCTCTTCGGAGGCCTACGAGCAGTACTTC. Amino acid sequence: CASSSEAYEQYF.